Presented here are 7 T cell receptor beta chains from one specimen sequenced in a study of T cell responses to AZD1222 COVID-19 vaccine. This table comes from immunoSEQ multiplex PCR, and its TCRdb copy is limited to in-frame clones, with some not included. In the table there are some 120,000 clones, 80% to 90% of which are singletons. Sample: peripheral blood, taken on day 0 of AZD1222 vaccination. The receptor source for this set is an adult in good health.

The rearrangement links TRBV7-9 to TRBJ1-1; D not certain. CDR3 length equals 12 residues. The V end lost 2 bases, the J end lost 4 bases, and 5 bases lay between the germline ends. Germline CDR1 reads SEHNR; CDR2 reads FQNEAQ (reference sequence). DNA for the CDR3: TGTGCCAGCAGCTTAATCGCCACTGAAGCTTTCTTT. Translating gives CASSLIATEAFF.

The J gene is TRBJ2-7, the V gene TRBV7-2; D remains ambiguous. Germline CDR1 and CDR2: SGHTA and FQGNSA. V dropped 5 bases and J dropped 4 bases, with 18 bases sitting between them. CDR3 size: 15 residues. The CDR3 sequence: CASSIGPVSPYEQYF. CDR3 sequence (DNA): TGTGCCAGCAGCATCGGCCCAGTAAGCCCGTACGAGCAGTACTTC.

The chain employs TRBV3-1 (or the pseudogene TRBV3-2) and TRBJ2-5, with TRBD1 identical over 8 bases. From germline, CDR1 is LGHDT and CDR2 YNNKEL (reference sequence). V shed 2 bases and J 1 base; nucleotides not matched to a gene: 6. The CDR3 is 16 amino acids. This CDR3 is CASSQPYTGGQETQYF. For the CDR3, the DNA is TGTGCCAGCAGCCAACCTTACACAGGGGGCCAAGAGACCCAGTACTTC.

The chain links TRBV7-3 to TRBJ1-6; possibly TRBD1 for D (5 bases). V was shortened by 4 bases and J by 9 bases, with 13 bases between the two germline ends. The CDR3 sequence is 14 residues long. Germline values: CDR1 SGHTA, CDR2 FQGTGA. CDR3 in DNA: TGTGCCAGCAGCTCCGGGACTAACGGTTCACCCCTCCACTTT. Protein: CASSSGTNGSPLHF.

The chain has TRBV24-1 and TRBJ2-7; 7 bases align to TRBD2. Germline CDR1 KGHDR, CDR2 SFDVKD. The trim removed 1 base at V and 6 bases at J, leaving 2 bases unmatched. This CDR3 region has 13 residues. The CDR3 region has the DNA TGTGCCACCAGTGATTTCCCGGGGGGCGAGCAGTACTTC. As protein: CATSDFPGGEQYF.

DNA of the CDR3: TGTGCCAGTAGACGGGGGAATTCGGCTGAGCAGCCCCAGCATTTT. This sequence encodes CASRRGNSAEQPQHF. The chain is built from TRBV19 and TRBJ1-5; a possible D gene is TRBD1 (5 bases). Trimming removed 6 bases from V and 7 bases from J, with 19 bases in between. CDR1 is LNHDA and CDR2 is SQIVND in the germline V gene (reference sequence). The CDR3 has 15 residues.

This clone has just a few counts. In DNA, the CDR3 is TGTGCCAGCAGACAGACAGGCCCCAATCAGCCCCAGCATTTT. Its protein product is CASRQTGPNQPQHF. V is TRBV7-2 and J is TRBJ1-5, with a tentative D call TRBD1 (6 bases). V was pared by 6 bases and J by 3 bases, with 12 bases between. This CDR3 is 14 amino acids long. CDR1 and CDR2 from the germline V gene are SGHTA and FQGNSA.